The 27 T cell receptor beta chains presented below share a single source sample, sequenced in a study of T cell repertoires in cytomegalovirus infection. A single record per CDR3 protein comes from TCRdb applying MiXCR to the reads. In the table there are some 590,000 distinct CDR3 sequences, approximately 40% of which are singletons. These TCRs' antigens remain unknown. The specimen was cultured PBMCs, collected from culture after CMV antigen stimulation. The receptor source for this set is a human donor in good health (CMV status not recorded). Some clones in this sample may be carry-over from other donors' samples.

The V and J genes are TRBV20-1 and TRBJ2-5; no firm D call. The CDR3 contains 12 residues. The germline V gene encodes CDR1 DFQATT and CDR2 SNEGSKA (reference sequence). With 6 bases removed from V and 5 bases from J, the gap between germline ends came to 13 bases. CDR3 DNA: TGCAGTGCAAACTTTCCTCAGGAGACCCAGTACTTC. Protein product: CSANFPQETQYF.

This chain connects TRBV7-2 to TRBJ1-4; TRBD1 aligns across 7 bases. Germline-derived CDR1 and CDR2 are SGHTA and FQGNSA. The CDR3 sequence is 15 residues long. Trimming cost V 3 bases and J 7 bases; bases outside gene matches: 8. CDR3 sequence (DNA): TGTGCCAGCAGCTTCAAGCAGGGGGAGGCTGAAAAACTGTTTTTT. Amino acids: CASSFKQGEAEKLFF.

The chain is built from TRBV7-8 and TRBJ2-2, with D perhaps TRBD2 (6 bases). This CDR3 region has 13 residues. Germline assignment: CDR1 SGHVS and CDR2 FQNEAQ. Trimming took off 2 bases at V and 7 bases at J, with 8 bases between the two ends. Here the CDR3 DNA reads TGTGCCAGCAGCTTATGGAGGGACGGGGAGCTGTTTTTT. This sequence encodes CASSLWRDGELFF. The complete variable domain, with remaining parts taken from reference TRBV7-8 and TRBJ2-2, reads GAGVSQSPRYKVAKRGQDVALRCDPISGHVSLFWYQQALGQGPEFLTYFQNEAQLDKSGLPSDRFFAERPEGSVSTLKIQRTQQEDSAVYLCASSLWRDGELFFGEGSRLTVL.

This chain connects TRBV12-3 or TRBV12-4 to TRBJ1-2, with D perhaps matching TRBD1 (5 bases). Trimming shortened V by 5 bases and J by 4 bases, and 14 bases separated the two germline ends. The CDR3 covers 14 residues. CDR3 protein: CASSPGGGSYGYTF. CDR3 in DNA: TGTGCCAGCAGTCCCGGGGGGGGGAGCTATGGCTACACCTTC.

The chain couples TRBV7-2 to TRBJ2-3; TRBD2 aligns across 8 bases. The junction had 5 bases not matched to a gene; V was cut back by 8 bases and J by 1 base. Germline lookup yields CDR1 SGHTA and CDR2 FQGNSA. The CDR3 extends over 14 amino acids. The CDR3 sequence is CASGGGYRTDTQYF. CDR3 sequence (DNA): TGTGCCAGCGGCGGGGGGTACCGCACAGATACGCAGTATTTT.

The chain combines TRBV2 with TRBJ2-4; D is perhaps TRBD2 (5 bases). This CDR3 comprises 15 residues. Per the germline V gene, CDR1 is SNHLY and CDR2 is FYNNEI. V dropped 1 base and J dropped 4 bases, with 11 bases sitting between them. CDR3 residues: CASSEGRLAKNIQYF. Written as DNA, the CDR3 is TGTGCCAGCAGTGAAGGTCGGCTAGCAAAAAACATTCAGTACTTC.

This rearrangement joins TRBV27 to TRBJ2-6, with unresolved D. This CDR3 is built from 17 residues. The germline CDR1 and CDR2 sequences are MNHEY and SMNVEV (reference sequence). V was trimmed by 2 bases and J by 0 bases, leaving 11 bases between them. The CDR3 region has the DNA TGTGCCAGCAGTTTAACTTTCCTAGACTCTGGGGCCAACGTCCTGACTTTC. Translation: CASSLTFLDSGANVLTF.

This clonotype was seen a handful of times. The J gene is TRBJ2-3, the V gene TRBV12-5, with TRBD2 identical over 7 bases. The V segment lost 7 bases and the J segment 6 bases; nucleotides outside the gene matches: 10. The germline V gene has CDR1 LGHNT and CDR2 FRNRAP. The CDR3 consists of 14 residues. CDR3 sequence: CASAPLAGADTQYF. The CDR3 coding sequence is TGTGCTAGTGCTCCCTTAGCGGGTGCTGATACGCAGTATTTT. The entire variable domain, with the rest obtained from reference TRBV12-5 and TRBJ2-3, is as follows: DARVTQTPRHKVTEMGQEVTMRCQPILGHNTVFWYRQTMMQGLELLAYFRNRAPLDDSGMPKDRFSAEMPDATLATLKIQPSEPRDSAVYFCASAPLAGADTQYFGPGTRLTVL.

The rearrangement uses TRBV6-2 or TRBV6-3 and TRBJ2-2; 7 positions agree with TRBD1. With V trimmed by 5 bases and J by 4 bases, 4 bases remained unmatched. The CDR3 is made up of 14 amino acids. The germline CDR1 and CDR2 sequences are MNHEY and SVGEGT. CDR3 in amino acids: CASSLTGITGELFF. In nucleotides, the CDR3 is TGTGCCAGCAGTCTGACAGGGATCACCGGGGAGCTGTTTTTT.

V is TRBV7-3 and J is TRBJ2-2; possibly TRBD1 or TRBD2 for D (5 bases each). The CDR3 extends over 14 amino acids. Germline values: CDR1 SGHTA, CDR2 FQGTGA. Trimming left V 3 bases short and J 3 bases short, with 8 bases between. CDR3 DNA sequence: TGTGCCAGCAGCTTTATGGGGGACACCGGGGAGCTGTTTTTT. Its protein product is CASSFMGDTGELFF.

J is TRBJ1-2 and V is TRBV7-6, with D maybe TRBD1 (6 bases). There are 16 residues in the CDR3. With 5 bases removed from V and 1 base from J, the gap between germline ends came to 17 bases. The germline V gene encodes CDR1 SGHVS and CDR2 FNYEAQ. The CDR3 DNA reads as TGTGCCAGCAGCCAGAGTTCTGGACAGATTAACTATGGCTACACCTTC. It translates to CASSQSSGQINYGYTF.

This clonotype showed up just a few times. This chain joins TRBV28 and TRBJ1-4; 7 bases are a match to TRBD1. The CDR3 consists of 14 residues. The germline V gene has CDR1 MDHEN and CDR2 SYDVKM. The J segment lost 8 bases and the V segment lost 6 bases, leaving 9 bases of the junction unmatched. The CDR3 DNA follows: TGTGCCAGCAGCCAAGGGGGCTTCGGGGAAAAACTGTTTTTT. Protein: CASSQGGFGEKLFF.

The chain couples TRBV7-9 to TRBJ2-7; 7 bases align to TRBD1. The CDR3 consists of 14 residues. The J segment lost 2 bases and the V segment lost 5 bases, leaving 6 bases of the junction unmatched. CDR1 and CDR2 from the germline V gene are SEHNR and FQNEAQ (reference sequence). In nucleotides, the CDR3 is TGTGCCAGCAGCCTCGGACAGGTTACCTACGAGCAGTACTTC. Translating it yields CASSLGQVTYEQYF.

This clonotype was seen a handful of times. The chain combines TRBV12-3 or TRBV12-4 with TRBJ1-5; TRBD1 matches at 7 bases. Trimming removed 5 bases from V and 9 bases from J; junction bases left unmatched: 7. There are 13 residues in the CDR3. In DNA, the CDR3 is TGTGCCAGCAGTGACCAGGGGGGTAGGCCCCAGCATTTT. It encodes CASSDQGGRPQHF.

This chain joins TRBV20-1 and TRBJ2-5; D unclear. CDR1 is DFQATT, CDR2 SNEGSKA, per germline (reference sequence). The V end was cut by 4 bases, the J end by 5 bases, with 11 bases between. CDR3 length: 12 amino acids. CDR3 bases: TGCAGTGCTAAATCCTCTTGGGAGACCCAGTACTTC. Translating gives CSAKSSWETQYF.

This clonotype was seen more than once but under ten times. The gene calls are TRBV7-2 and TRBJ1-3; D unclear. The CDR3 has 14 amino acids. Trimming shortened V by 5 bases and J by 1 base, and 9 bases separated the two germline ends. Germline V gene lookup returns CDR1 SGHTA and CDR2 FQGNSA. The CDR3 protein is CASSRLESGNTIYF. The CDR3 DNA sequence: TGTGCCAGCAGCCGTCTTGAGTCTGGAAACACCATATATTTT. Using reference TRBV7-2 and TRBJ1-3 for the parts outside the CDR3, the full variable domain is GAGVSQSPSNKVTEKGKDVELRCDPISGHTALYWYRQSLGQGLEFLIYFQGNSAPDKSGLPSDRFSAERTGGSVSTLTIQRTQQEDSAVYLCASSRLESGNTIYFGEGSWLTVV.

V and J are TRBV20-1 and TRBJ1-6, with D maybe TRBD1 (5 bases). The CDR3 spans 14 residues. Germline CDR1 reads DFQATT; CDR2 reads SNEGSKA (reference sequence). Trimming cost V 4 bases and J 6 bases, with 13 bases left between them. The CDR3: CSATQTGTNSPLHF. DNA of the CDR3: TGCAGTGCTACGCAAACAGGAACTAATTCACCCCTCCACTTT.

The chain uses TRBV7-2 and TRBJ2-7, with 11 bases matching TRBD2. CDR1 is SGHTA and CDR2 is FQGNSA in the germline V gene. V trimming: 0 bases; J trimming: 6 bases; junction bases outside the gene matches: 7. This CDR3 spans 16 amino acids. In nucleotides, the CDR3 is TGTGCCAGCAGCTTAGCGCGTTTTAGCGGGGGGGGCGAGCAGTACTTC. This sequence encodes CASSLARFSGGGEQYF.

The gene calls are TRBV19 and TRBJ2-1; TRBD1 might be the D (6 bases). The CDR3 is 15 amino acids. Per the germline V gene, CDR1 is LNHDA and CDR2 is SQIVND (reference sequence). The V gene lost 6 bases and the J gene lost 2 bases, with 14 bases spanning the gap. The CDR3 spells CASSKGQPAYNEQFF. In DNA, the CDR3 is TGTGCCAGTAGCAAAGGACAGCCGGCCTACAATGAGCAGTTCTTC.

This clonotype appeared a few times. This chain's CDR3 is CAWSGDGNQPQHF. CDR3 sequence (DNA): TGTGCCTGGAGTGGGGACGGAAATCAGCCCCAGCATTTT. The genes are TRBV30 and TRBJ1-5; D may be TRBD1 (5 bases). Germline V lookup: CDR1 GTSNPN, CDR2 SVGIG (reference sequence). V was trimmed by 1 base and J by 4 bases, leaving 8 bases between them. The CDR3 contains 13 residues.

Only a few counts were recorded for this clonotype. The V and J genes are TRBV15 and TRBJ1-3; D not resolved. From germline, CDR1 is LNHNV and CDR2 YYDKDF (reference sequence). This CDR3 is built from 15 residues. V gave up 6 bases and J gave up 2 bases, with 14 bases separating them. For the CDR3, the DNA is TGTGCCACCAGGGAACGGCCCTCGGCTGGAAACACCATATATTTT. Its protein product is CATRERPSAGNTIYF.

This clonotype showed up just a few times. The chain employs TRBV19 and TRBJ1-2; D not certain. The CDR3 is made up of 17 amino acids. V gave up 7 bases and J gave up 2 bases, with 23 bases separating them. Germline CDR1 is LNHDA and CDR2 is SQIVND (reference sequence). In DNA, the CDR3 is TGTGCCAGTACCAACGGGTTCGGGGAGGGCCAAAACTATGGCTACACCTTC. Amino acid sequence: CASTNGFGEGQNYGYTF.

In its sample, this clonotype was seen a few times. This chain links TRBV7-2 with TRBJ2-3; TRBD1 matches at 8 bases. CDR1 and CDR2 from the germline V gene are SGHTA and FQGNSA. The CDR3 is 14 residues long. V was clipped by 7 bases and J by 4 bases; unmatched bases: 7. CDR3 sequence reads: CASTPTGVADTQYF. The DNA for the CDR3 is TGTGCCAGCACCCCGACAGGGGTCGCAGATACGCAGTATTTT.

This chain links TRBV12-3 or TRBV12-4 with TRBJ1-5; TRBD1 matches at 7 bases. This CDR3 region has 15 residues. V trimming: 10 bases; J trimming: 6 bases; junction bases outside the gene matches: 15. The CDR3 spells CAIGGGEGAGQPQHF. As DNA, the CDR3 is TGTGCCATTGGTGGGGGGGAGGGGGCAGGTCAGCCCCAGCATTTT.

The CDR3 is CASSYLARPIEQYF. The CDR3 DNA reads TGTGCCAGCAGTTACCTAGCGAGACCTATCGAGCAGTACTTC. This chain connects TRBV6-5 to TRBJ2-7; D might be TRBD2 (6 bases). This CDR3 spans 14 amino acids. The germline V and J ends were trimmed by 2 bases and 6 bases, with 14 bases remaining between them. Germline V gene data show CDR1 as MNHEY and CDR2 as SVGAGI.

This clonotype was found many times. This chain connects TRBV6-2 or TRBV6-3 to TRBJ2-1; 11 positions match TRBD1. J lost 7 bases, V lost 5 bases, and 10 bases had no gene match. This CDR3 is built from 16 residues. Per germline, CDR1 MNHEY and CDR2 SVGEGT. CDR3 sequence reads: CASSPFGQGAQNEQFF. CDR3 nucleotide sequence: TGTGCCAGCAGTCCATTCGGACAGGGGGCGCAGAATGAGCAGTTCTTC.

V and J are TRBV3-1 and TRBJ1-2; D is ambiguous. The germline CDR1 and CDR2 sequences are LGHDT and YNNKEL (reference sequence). Trimming pared 4 bases from V and 3 bases from J, leaving 18 bases between. The CDR3 loop spans 16 amino acids. The CDR3 here is CASSPTLTGSDYGYTF. The CDR3 DNA sequence: TGTGCCAGCAGCCCAACCCTGACGGGCTCGGACTATGGCTACACCTTC.